This T cell receptor beta chain was retrieved from a study of blood T cell repertoires in COVID-19. CDR1 is MNHEY and CDR2 is SMNVEV in the germline V gene (reference sequence). Trimming stripped 5 bases from V and 12 bases from J, with 11 bases between. This CDR3 comprises 11 residues. This clone was seen once. Seattle enrolled patients during active infection and tracked them longitudinally. Produced via immunoSEQ multiplex PCR; TCRdb's table is partial and in-frame only. The data show fewer than 600,000 clones, roughly 89% seen once. The sample taken for sequencing was peripheral blood. This receptor was identified in a man aged 18-30 years with COVID-19, enrolled during active disease. J is TRBJ2-1 and V is TRBV27; weak D call: TRBD2 (6 bases). As DNA, the CDR3 is TGTGCCAGCAGTGAACGCGGGGCGCAGTTCTTC. It specifies CASSERGAQFF.